These 23 T cell receptor beta chains originate from one sample sequenced in a study of radiation and T cells in renal cell carcinoma. Documented time point: baseline pretreatment blood. Documented treatment: 15 Gy SBRT to primary tumor, nephrectomy 4 weeks later. The data were produced by immunoSEQ multiplex PCR, yet TCRdb's version contains in-frame clones alone and is incomplete. The sample consists of about 49,000 clones, around 83% of them appearing once. This specimen was blood, taken from a patient whose treatment included radiotherapy and nephrectomy. These receptors were taken from a woman in her seventies with renal cell carcinoma.

The chain couples TRBV9 to TRBJ1-4; D possibly corresponds to TRBD1 (6 bases). The CDR3 spans 16 residues. Trimming cost V 0 bases and J 8 bases, with 17 bases left between them. CDR1 and CDR2 from the germline V gene are SGDLS and YYNGEE. CDR3: CASSVGKQGFGEKLFF. DNA for the CDR3: TGTGCCAGCAGCGTAGGAAAACAGGGCTTTGGGGAAAAACTGTTTTTT. Drawing the rest from reference TRBV9 and TRBJ1-4, the complete variable domain is DSGVTQTPKHLITATGQRVTLRCSPRSGDLSVYWYQQSLDQGLQFLIQYYNGEERAKGNILERFSAQQFPDLHSELNLSSLELGDSALYFCASSVGKQGFGEKLFFGSGTQLSVL.

The CDR3 is CASSYSLREETQYF. The CDR3 DNA reads TGTGCCAGCAGTTACTCGCTCAGGGAAGAGACCCAGTACTTC. The chain employs TRBV6-6 and TRBJ2-5; tentatively, D is TRBD1 (5 bases). CDR1 MNHNY and CDR2 SVGAGI come from the germline V gene (reference sequence). The CDR3 consists of 14 residues. The V and J ends lost 0 bases and 3 bases respectively, with 8 bases between them.

The J gene is TRBJ1-2, the V gene TRBV27; D may be TRBD1 (5 bases). Germline V gene lookup returns CDR1 MNHEY and CDR2 SMNVEV (reference sequence). CDR3 size: 16 residues. Trimming cost V 5 bases and J 4 bases, with 20 bases left between them. The CDR3 is CASSHRPGQGTYGYTF. CDR3 in DNA: TGTGCCAGCAGTCATAGGCCGGGGCAGGGTACCTATGGCTACACCTTC.

V usage is TRBV9 and J usage is TRBJ1-1; D unresolved. Trimming took off 0 bases at V and 1 base at J, with 10 bases between the two ends. The CDR3 is made up of 15 amino acids. Germline loops: CDR1 SGDLS, CDR2 YYNGEE. In DNA form, the CDR3 reads TGTGCCAGCAGCGTAGGAGGGAGTGGGAACACTGAAGCTTTCTTT. Translation: CASSVGGSGNTEAFF.

The chain employs TRBV5-1 and TRBJ2-5; 15 nucleotides agree with TRBD2. J was trimmed by 0 bases and V by 4 bases; bases with no gene match: 4. Germline V CDR1 and CDR2: SGHRS, YFSETQ. CDR3 length equals 17 residues. CDR3 region: CASSRTSGREYQETQYF. CDR3 sequence (DNA): TGCGCCAGCAGCCGGACTAGCGGGAGGGAGTACCAAGAGACCCAGTACTTC.

This clone was seen a few times. CDR3 loop: CASSSRTGRDGYTF. The CDR3 bases are TGTGCCAGCAGCTCTCGGACAGGGCGTGATGGCTACACCTTC. The chain links TRBV13 to TRBJ1-2, with TRBD1 matching over 8 bases. The germline V gene encodes CDR1 PRHDT and CDR2 FYEKMQ (reference sequence). The J segment lost 6 bases and the V segment lost 4 bases, leaving 7 bases of the junction unmatched. The CDR3 extends over 14 amino acids.

The chain carries TRBV11-1 and TRBJ1-2; 7 bases align to TRBD1. V gave up 6 bases and J gave up 2 bases; unmatched junction bases: 6. Germline CDR1 and CDR2: SGHAT and FQDESV (reference sequence). The CDR3 loop spans 14 amino acids. The CDR3 reads CASSRQGLNYGYTF. The CDR3 DNA reads TGTGCCAGCAGTAGACAGGGACTCAACTATGGCTACACCTTC.

The chain links TRBV4-1 to TRBJ1-2, with D uncertain. Trimming cost V 1 base and J 5 bases, with 14 bases left between them. The CDR3 loop spans 15 amino acids. Germline loops: CDR1 MGHRA, CDR2 YSYEKL. The CDR3 reads CASSQGRQRGYGYTF. The DNA for the CDR3 is TGCGCCAGCAGCCAAGGGAGGCAACGGGGTTATGGCTACACCTTC.

This chain uses TRBV14 with TRBJ2-5; a possible D gene is TRBD1 (6 bases). The CDR3 contains 14 residues. CDR1 SGHDN and CDR2 FVKESK come from the germline V gene. Trimming removed 1 base from V and 4 bases from J, with 10 bases in between. The CDR3 reads CASSQVAQGETQYF. The CDR3 DNA is TGTGCCAGCAGCCAAGTCGCACAGGGAGAGACCCAGTACTTC.

This sequence joins TRBV9 and TRBJ2-7; D gene unclear. V dropped 0 bases and J dropped 4 bases, with 14 bases sitting between them. This CDR3 spans 15 amino acids. Germline-derived CDR1 and CDR2 are SGDLS and YYNGEE. The CDR3 reads CASSVAPGAVYEQYF. CDR3 DNA sequence: TGTGCCAGCAGCGTAGCCCCCGGTGCGGTTTACGAGCAGTACTTC.

The rearrangement uses TRBV18 and TRBJ1-5; a weak D match, TRBD1 (5 bases). From germline, CDR1 is KGHSH and CDR2 LQKENI. This CDR3 has 16 amino acids. V shed 4 bases and J shed 2 bases, with 15 bases lying between them. Here the CDR3 DNA reads TGTGCCAGCTCACGTGAGGGGCGACTTGGCAATCAGCCCCAGCATTTT. Its translation: CASSREGRLGNQPQHF.

The J gene is TRBJ2-3, the V gene TRBV4-3, with 10 bases identical to TRBD2. V shed 4 bases, J shed 5 bases, and the junction held 6 bases outside the gene matches. The germline gives CDR1 LGHNA, CDR2 YSLEER. The CDR3 is 15 residues long. CDR3 sequence reads: CASSRGLAGGDTQYF. DNA of the CDR3: TGCGCCAGCAGCCGTGGGTTAGCGGGAGGAGATACGCAGTATTTT.

CDR3 sequence: CASSEQQDTEAFF. The CDR3 DNA is TGTGCCAGCAGTGAACAGCAGGACACTGAAGCTTTCTTT. V and J are TRBV2 and TRBJ1-1, with D hard to call. This CDR3 has 13 residues. Between the trimmed V and J ends, which lost 2 bases and 3 bases, there was a span of 7 bases. Germline V gene sequence: CDR1 SNHLY, CDR2 FYNNEI.

The rearrangement joins TRBV2 to TRBJ2-7; 8 bases line up with TRBD2. The V gene's germline CDR1 is SNHLY and CDR2 FYNNEI. Trimming took 3 bases from V and 1 from J; bases not matched to a gene: 5. The CDR3 consists of 15 residues. The CDR3 protein is CASSDPGGVSYEQYF. CDR3 nucleotide sequence: TGTGCCAGCAGTGACCCGGGGGGGGTATCCTACGAGCAGTACTTC.

DNA of the CDR3: TGTGCCAGTAGTATAGGTTCGGGGGCTAGCAATCAGCCCCAGCATTTT. Its protein is CASSIGSGASNQPQHF. The chain is built from TRBV19 and TRBJ1-5, with D perhaps matching TRBD1 (6 bases). From germline, CDR1 is LNHDA and CDR2 SQIVND (reference sequence). The CDR3 consists of 16 residues. Trimming stripped 1 base from V and 0 bases from J, with 10 bases between.

The rearrangement joins TRBV9 to TRBJ2-2; 11 bases are a match to TRBD2. V shed 5 bases, J shed 6 bases, and the junction held 6 bases outside the gene matches. In germline, CDR1 is SGDLS, CDR2 YYNGEE. The CDR3 loop spans 15 amino acids. The CDR3 region is CASSGTSGLPGELFF. CDR3 sequence (DNA): TGTGCCAGCAGTGGGACTAGCGGCCTTCCCGGGGAGCTGTTTTTT.

V usage is TRBV7-8 and J usage is TRBJ2-7, with D tentatively TRBD1 or TRBD2 (6 bases each). Trimming removed 10 bases at V and 3 bases at J, with 25 bases between. Germline V gene lookup returns CDR1 SGHVS and CDR2 FQNEAQ. The CDR3 consists of 16 residues. The CDR3 DNA reads as TGTGCCACCTTACAGGGACTCCGGACTACGGACTACGAGCAGTACTTC. Translated: CATLQGLRTTDYEQYF.

The V and J genes are TRBV5-1 and TRBJ1-1, with D unresolved. Germline CDR1 and CDR2: SGHRS and YFSETQ. The CDR3 length is 13 residues. V dropped 3 bases and J dropped 1 base, with 7 bases sitting between them. In nucleotides, the CDR3 is TGCGCCAGCAGCTGGTCGGAGAACACTGAAGCTTTCTTT. Encoded protein: CASSWSENTEAFF.

The V gene is TRBV10-2, the J gene TRBJ2-7; 10 bases align to TRBD2. Per germline, CDR1 WSHSY and CDR2 SAAADI. V lost 10 bases, J lost 2 bases, and 5 bases stayed unmatched. This CDR3 spans 13 amino acids. The CDR3 here is CATQRGGAYEQYF. The CDR3 DNA sequence: TGCGCCACCCAGCGGGGGGGGGCCTACGAGCAGTACTTC.

The chain joins TRBV14 to TRBJ1-1, with D unclear. The CDR3 has 13 amino acids. Trimming took 4 bases from V and 1 from J, leaving 7 bases between them. CDR1 is SGHDN and CDR2 is FVKESK in the germline V gene. CDR3 in amino acids: CASSLRPNTEAFF. The CDR3 DNA reads TGTGCCAGCAGCCTTCGGCCGAACACTGAAGCTTTCTTT.

This clone was seen repeatedly, ten times or more. The same CDR3 also results from other DNA sequences found in this sample. The genes are TRBV7-8 and TRBJ2-5; a possible D gene is TRBD1 (5 bases). With 4 bases removed from V and 1 base from J, the gap between germline ends came to 10 bases. Per germline, CDR1 SGHVS and CDR2 FQNEAQ. This CDR3 contains 14 residues. The CDR3 bases are TGTGCCAGCAGCTCCACAGGACGCCAAGAGACCCAGTACTTC. Encoded protein: CASSSTGRQETQYF.

The V call is TRBV7-6, the J call TRBJ2-1; 8 bases are shared with TRBD1. The CDR3 is 15 amino acids. V trimming: 5 bases; J trimming: 7 bases; junction bases outside the gene matches: 10. Per germline, CDR1 SGHVS and CDR2 FNYEAQ. The CDR3 sequence is CASSTTQGARNEQFF. The DNA for the CDR3 is TGTGCCAGCAGCACGACCCAGGGGGCGCGGAATGAGCAGTTCTTC.

The chain recombines TRBV6-1 with TRBJ1-5; D unclear. The germline V gene has CDR1 MNHNS and CDR2 SASEGT. The V end lost 4 bases, the J end lost 7 bases, and 14 bases lay between the germline ends. The CDR3 has 14 residues. CDR3: CASSAVAAGQPQHF. The CDR3 region has the DNA TGTGCCAGCAGTGCAGTGGCCGCGGGCCAGCCCCAGCATTTT.